What follows are 26 T cell receptor beta chains derived from one specimen sequenced in a study of patients and donors after allogeneic stem cell transplantation (dated by TCRdb to between 2020 and 2021). Library preparation employed RT-PCR. The data were produced on a NextSeq 550. TCRdb itself trimmed the public reads at Q25 with fastp, ran MiXCR and retained productive beta chains. Rows matching on CDR3 protein sequence are summarized as one entry with the most common DNA and genes. This sample comprises about 19,000 distinct CDR3 sequences, around 5.3% of them detected only once. Approximately 42% of the sample comes from the top ten. Sequenced material: blood, either unsorted or a sorted T cell fraction (not recorded which). These receptors were collected from a human donor who was either an allogeneic HSCT recipient or a stem cell or donor lymphocyte infusion donor (not recorded which). It is not recorded whose cells these are; they may come from a transplant donor.

This clonotype was counted at least ten times. The chain has TRBV19 and TRBJ2-7; TRBD1 matches 7 bases. The germline V gene encodes CDR1 LNHDA and CDR2 SQIVND (reference sequence). The V gene end was trimmed by 5 bases and the J gene end by 4 bases; junction bases not matched to a gene: 5. The CDR3 spans 13 residues. The CDR3, as DNA: TGTGCCAGTAGTGTGGGACAGTCTTACGAGCAGTACTTC. It codes for CASSVGQSYEQYF.

The V call is TRBV6-1, the J call TRBJ1-2; D might be TRBD1 (6 bases). This CDR3 spans 14 amino acids. V lost 1 base, J lost 3 bases, and 9 bases lay in between. Germline V gene sequence: CDR1 MNHNS, CDR2 SASEGT. CDR3 DNA: TGTGCCAGCAGTGAAGTCTCAGGGGACTATGGCTACACCTTC. Its translation is CASSEVSGDYGYTF.

This CDR3 is CATRASGANVLTF. The CDR3 DNA reads as TGTGCCACCCGGGCGTCTGGGGCCAACGTCCTGACTTTC. The chain links TRBV15 to TRBJ2-6; no reliable D call. Germline-derived CDR1 and CDR2 are LNHNV and YYDKDF (reference sequence). With 8 bases removed from V and 1 base from J, the gap between germline ends came to 6 bases. The CDR3 is 13 amino acids. The full variable domain, its missing parts supplied by reference TRBV15 and TRBJ2-6, is DAMVIQNPRYQVTQFGKPVTLSCSQTLNHNVMYWYQQKSSQAPKLLFHYYDKDFNNEADTPDNFQSRRPNTSFCFLDIRSPGLGDTAMYLCATRASGANVLTFGAGSRLTVL.

This clonotype was detected ten times or more. The V and J genes are TRBV2 and TRBJ1-4; perhaps TRBD1 as D (6 bases). The CDR3 has 14 residues. Per germline, CDR1 SNHLY and CDR2 FYNNEI. V lost 4 bases to trimming and J lost 11 bases, with 17 bases between them. The CDR3 sequence: CASSGTVLMRKLFF. In DNA form, the CDR3 reads TGTGCCAGCAGTGGGACAGTACTAATGAGGAAACTGTTTTTT.

Relative to its sample, this clonotype is medium-sized. The chain links TRBV12-3 or TRBV12-4 to TRBJ1-3, with TRBD1 as a possible D gene (6 bases). Trimming cost V 3 bases and J 2 bases, with 14 bases left between them. The CDR3 length is 16 residues. The CDR3 DNA sequence: TGTGCCAGCAGTTTTGAGAGGACAGTGGCTGGAAACACCATATATTTT. Amino acids: CASSFERTVAGNTIYF.

This clonotype was recorded at least ten times. The V gene is TRBV11-2, the J gene TRBJ2-7; 7 bases agree with TRBD1. The CDR3 covers 15 residues. The V and J ends lost 5 bases and 2 bases, in that order; junction bases with no gene match: 9. Per the germline V gene, CDR1 is SGHAT and CDR2 is FQNNGV. The CDR3 protein is CASSRPRQGTYEQYF. The CDR3 DNA sequence: TGTGCCAGCAGCCGTCCGAGACAGGGAACCTACGAGCAGTACTTC.

This clonotype was observed a few times. CDR3 amino acids: CASISDHGELFF. CDR3 bases: TGTGCCAGCATTTCTGACCACGGGGAGCTGTTTTTT. The chain carries TRBV6-1 and TRBJ2-2; D gene unclear. V was shortened by 7 bases and J by 7 bases, with 10 bases between the two germline ends. Germline V gene data show CDR1 as MNHNS and CDR2 as SASEGT. The length of the CDR3 is 12 residues.

The J gene is TRBJ2-1, the V gene TRBV19, with 7 bases identical to TRBD1. Trimming took 2 bases from V and 4 from J; bases not matched to a gene: 11. This CDR3 has 17 residues. Germline V gives CDR1 LNHDA, CDR2 SQIVND (reference sequence). The CDR3 loop reads CASSISPRDSLYNEQFF. The CDR3 DNA reads as TGTGCCAGTAGTATAAGTCCCCGGGACAGCCTTTACAATGAGCAGTTCTTC.

This clonotype was observed many times. The chain uses TRBV5-6 and TRBJ1-2; D perhaps matches TRBD1 (5 bases). The V end lost 3 bases, the J end lost 13 bases, and 22 bases lay between the germline ends. Germline values: CDR1 SGHDT, CDR2 YYEEEE. The CDR3 totals 14 residues. This CDR3 reads CASSSSRGPSGGTF. CDR3 nucleotide sequence: TGTGCCAGCAGCTCCTCAAGGGGCCCTTCCGGGGGCACCTTC.

V usage is TRBV7-3 and J usage is TRBJ2-1, with 8 positions matching TRBD2. This CDR3 spans 14 amino acids. Losses at the gene ends were 5 bases for V and 7 bases for J; bases not matched to a gene: 7. CDR1 is SGHTA, CDR2 FQGTGA, per germline. CDR3 DNA: TGTGCCAGCAGCCCCCGACCGGGGGGGAATGAGCAGTTCTTC. The encoded protein is CASSPRPGGNEQFF.

This clonotype turned up a few times. The gene calls are TRBV5-5 and TRBJ1-2; TRBD1 matches at 7 bases. This CDR3 has 17 residues. V shed 4 bases and J 8 bases; nucleotides not matched to a gene: 20. Germline assignment: CDR1 SGHKS and CDR2 YYEKEE (reference sequence). Written as DNA, the CDR3 is TGTGCCAGCAGCAGATCACCCGGGACAGCGATTTTAGGCGGCTACACCTTC. Translated, it gives CASSRSPGTAILGGYTF.

In its sample, this clonotype was seen many times. The chain has TRBV9 and TRBJ1-3; D not resolved. This CDR3 comprises 16 residues. The V end lost 1 base, the J end lost 0 bases, and 11 bases lay between the germline ends. Germline CDR1 is SGDLS and CDR2 is YYNGEE. The CDR3 spells CASSVSGVSSGNTIYF. The CDR3 DNA is TGTGCCAGCAGCGTAAGCGGGGTATCCTCTGGAAACACCATATATTTT.

CDR3 nucleotide sequence: TGTGCCAGTAGTATGAGGTGGGGGCAAATTCGTCTCGAGAACACTGAAGCTTTCTTT. Its translation is CASSMRWGQIRLENTEAFF. The chain has TRBV19 and TRBJ1-1; TRBD1 is a possible D gene (6 bases). This CDR3 is 19 amino acids long. Germline lookup yields CDR1 LNHDA and CDR2 SQIVND (reference sequence). V was shortened by 3 bases and J by 1 base, with 24 bases between the two germline ends.

This clonotype was seen ten or more times. CDR3 DNA sequence: TGTGCCAGCAGTTGGGCAGTCACTCCCTACGAGCAGTACTTC. Translated, it gives CASSWAVTPYEQYF. The chain couples TRBV28 to TRBJ2-7; D is ambiguous. The CDR3 is made up of 14 amino acids. The V end lost 4 bases, the J end lost 2 bases, and 12 bases lay between the germline ends. Germline V CDR1 and CDR2: MDHEN, SYDVKM.

This clonotype has more than one count but fewer than ten. The chain recombines TRBV20-1 with TRBJ2-7, with D perhaps assigned TRBD1 or TRBD2 (5 bases each). Germline CDR1 is DFQATT and CDR2 is SNEGSKA (reference sequence). The CDR3 length is 12 residues. V was pared by 0 bases and J by 6 bases, with 9 bases between. CDR3: CSARERGREQYF. CDR3 nucleotide sequence: TGCAGTGCTAGAGAGAGGGGCCGCGAGCAGTACTTC.

The chain links TRBV18 to TRBJ2-5, with D possibly matching TRBD1 (6 bases). Germline V gene data show CDR1 as KGHSH and CDR2 as LQKENI. Between the trimmed V and J ends, which lost 3 bases and 2 bases, there was a span of 19 bases. The length of the CDR3 is 17 residues. The CDR3 sequence: CASSPYVPGVKQETQYF. CDR3 nucleotides: TGTGCCAGCTCACCGTATGTTCCAGGGGTGAAGCAAGAGACCCAGTACTTC.

This clonotype appeared a few times. The CDR3 sequence: CASSYGFASGTQETQYF. The CDR3 DNA follows: TGTGCCAGCAGTTACGGGTTCGCTAGCGGGACGCAAGAGACCCAGTACTTC. This chain connects TRBV6-2 or TRBV6-3 to TRBJ2-5, with 9 bases identical to TRBD2. The CDR3 has 17 residues. The trim removed 2 bases at V and 2 bases at J, leaving 9 bases unmatched. Germline-derived CDR1 and CDR2 are MNHEY and SVGEGT.

This clonotype was seen at least ten times. The chain couples TRBV7-9 to TRBJ2-5; no clear D. Trimming removed 5 bases from V and 1 base from J, with 5 bases in between. The CDR3 contains 12 residues. Germline lookup yields CDR1 SEHNR and CDR2 FQNEAQ (reference sequence). CDR3 sequence: CASSPLQETQYF. The CDR3 nucleotides are TGTGCCAGCAGCCCGCTCCAAGAGACCCAGTACTTC.

At least ten counts were recorded for this clonotype. The rearrangement links TRBV20-1 to TRBJ2-7; no clear D. Per germline, CDR1 DFQATT and CDR2 SNEGSKA (reference sequence). V was trimmed by 2 bases and J by 3 bases, leaving 14 bases between them. CDR3 length: 14 amino acids. CDR3 sequence reads: CSARLQKPFYEQYF. DNA of the CDR3: TGCAGTGCTAGACTCCAGAAACCCTTCTACGAGCAGTACTTC.

This clonotype was counted ten times or more. The chain combines TRBV7-9 with TRBJ2-1; 10 nucleotides match TRBD2. CDR3 size: 14 residues. From germline, CDR1 is SEHNR and CDR2 FQNEAQ (reference sequence). Unmatched junction bases numbered 1, after V lost 3 bases and J lost 5 bases. CDR3 amino acids: CASSFGLADNEQFF. The DNA of the CDR3 is TGTGCCAGCAGCTTCGGACTAGCGGACAATGAGCAGTTCTTC.

The sample holds many counts of this clonotype. This chain connects TRBV27 to TRBJ1-4; D is ambiguous. CDR1 MNHEY and CDR2 SMNVEV come from the germline V gene (reference sequence). Trimming cost V 3 bases and J 7 bases, with 12 bases left between them. The CDR3 is made up of 14 amino acids. CDR3 protein: CASSFNDKGEKLFF. The CDR3 DNA reads as TGTGCCAGCAGTTTTAACGATAAGGGTGAAAAACTGTTTTTT.

This clonotype has more than one count but fewer than ten. The chain employs TRBV20-1 and TRBJ2-1, with 12 bases that match TRBD2. Germline CDR1 and CDR2: DFQATT and SNEGSKA (reference sequence). The CDR3 totals 15 residues. The V and J ends lost 3 bases and 9 bases, in that order; junction bases with no gene match: 9. This CDR3 is CSASTTSGSIGEQFF. The CDR3 DNA sequence: TGCAGTGCTAGCACGACTAGCGGGAGTATCGGTGAGCAGTTCTTC.

This clonotype has a count of ten or more. The CDR3 sequence is CASSDKTATGELFF. Written as DNA, the CDR3 is TGTGCCAGCAGTGATAAGACGGCGACCGGGGAGCTGTTTTTT. The chain joins TRBV2 to TRBJ2-2; D not certain. The CDR3 is 14 residues long. The germline gives CDR1 SNHLY, CDR2 FYNNEI. Trimming left V 3 bases short and J 5 bases short, with 10 bases between.

This clonotype appeared many times. J is TRBJ1-1 and V is TRBV18; 11 nucleotides line up with TRBD1. The germline CDR1 and CDR2 sequences are KGHSH and LQKENI. The CDR3 is 17 amino acids. With 2 bases clipped from V and 1 base from J, the junction kept 6 bases outside the gene matches. The CDR3 is CASSPSGTGGRNTEAFF. The CDR3 DNA sequence: TGTGCCAGCTCACCATCGGGGACAGGGGGAAGGAACACTGAAGCTTTCTTT.

The CDR3 loop is CAWSEVDRDNQPQHF. The CDR3 nucleotides read TGTGCCTGGAGTGAGGTCGACAGAGACAATCAGCCCCAGCATTTT. The chain is built from TRBV30 and TRBJ1-5; possibly TRBD1 for D (5 bases). Germline lookup yields CDR1 GTSNPN and CDR2 SVGIG (reference sequence). V was shortened by 1 base and J by 3 bases, with 13 bases between the two germline ends. The CDR3 runs 15 residues.

This clonotype came up many times. This rearrangement joins TRBV3-1 to TRBJ2-2, with D perhaps given as TRBD1 or TRBD2 (5 bases each). The CDR3 has 15 residues. CDR1 and CDR2 from the germline V gene are LGHDT and YNNKEL (reference sequence). V lost 4 bases, J lost 0 bases, and 9 bases lay in between. CDR3 amino acids: CASSRGNTNTGELFF. The CDR3 DNA follows: TGTGCCAGCAGCCGGGGGAATACGAACACCGGGGAGCTGTTTTTT.